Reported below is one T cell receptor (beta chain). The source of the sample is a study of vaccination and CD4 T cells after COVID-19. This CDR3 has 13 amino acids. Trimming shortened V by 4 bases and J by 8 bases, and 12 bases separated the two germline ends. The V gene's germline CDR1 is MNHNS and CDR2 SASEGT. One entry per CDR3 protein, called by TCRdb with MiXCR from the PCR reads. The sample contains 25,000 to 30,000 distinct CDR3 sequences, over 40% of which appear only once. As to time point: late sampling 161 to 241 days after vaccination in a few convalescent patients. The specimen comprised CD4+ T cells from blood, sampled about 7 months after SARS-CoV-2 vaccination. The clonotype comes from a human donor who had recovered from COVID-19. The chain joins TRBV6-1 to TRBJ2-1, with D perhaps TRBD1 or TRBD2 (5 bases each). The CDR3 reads CASSVEVGDEQFF. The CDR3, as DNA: TGTGCCAGCAGTGTAGAGGTGGGGGATGAGCAGTTCTTC.